This T cell receptor (beta chain) was recorded in a study of cytomegalovirus exposure and HLA in healthy donors. V gave up 4 bases and J gave up 2 bases, with 9 bases separating them. This CDR3 spans 13 amino acids. The germline V gene encodes CDR1 SGHAT and CDR2 FQDESV (reference sequence). PCR primers comprised 60 Vbeta and 13 Jbeta primers. As handled by the study authors: In a later analysis, of 80 million or so unique beta chains, roughly 9.9 million appeared in at least two donors. Repertoires were generated with immunoSEQ multiplex PCR, while TCRdb's copy carries only in-frame clones and drops some. The V and J calls and clone size come from that table; D and trimming were worked out from the DNA. The table for this sample gives around 45,000 clones.

The V gene is TRBV11-1, the J gene TRBJ2-7, with TRBD1 as a possible D gene (5 bases). The sequence was collected from a woman younger than 45 in good health and CMV-seronegative. The specimen was PBMCs. CDR3 sequence: CASSSDRAYEQYF. The CDR3 DNA is TGTGCCAGCAGCTCAGACAGAGCCTACGAGCAGTACTTC.